What follows describes a single T cell receptor (beta chain). The CDR3 runs to 15 residues. Trimming removed 5 bases from V and 2 bases from J, with 16 bases in between. The germline V gene encodes CDR1 MNHEY and CDR2 SVGAGI. This sample is part of a study of CD8 T cells in Susac syndrome. The RNA, roughly 0.45 to 1 ug, was put through reverse transcription using random hexamers. A multiplex approach, immunoSEQ multiplex PCR, amplified TCR beta CDR3 across 54 Vbeta and 13 Jbeta. MiXCR was run by TCRdb on the immunoSEQ multiplex PCR reads, yielding one entry per CDR3 protein. Of tens of thousands of distinct CDR3 sequences in the sample, over 85% were seen once. CD8+ and CD4+ T cells from blood underwent TCR beta sequencing. Negative isolation was used for CD8+ and CD4+ T cells and FACS enrichment for TEMRA cells.

Material: CD8+ T cells from PBMCs. The J gene is TRBJ2-7, the V gene TRBV6-5; D is perhaps TRBD2 (6 bases). This TCR came from a human donor in good health. The CDR3 DNA is TGTGCCAGCAGTCTAGAACCGGGACTTACCTACGAGCAGTACTTC. Amino acid sequence: CASSLEPGLTYEQYF.